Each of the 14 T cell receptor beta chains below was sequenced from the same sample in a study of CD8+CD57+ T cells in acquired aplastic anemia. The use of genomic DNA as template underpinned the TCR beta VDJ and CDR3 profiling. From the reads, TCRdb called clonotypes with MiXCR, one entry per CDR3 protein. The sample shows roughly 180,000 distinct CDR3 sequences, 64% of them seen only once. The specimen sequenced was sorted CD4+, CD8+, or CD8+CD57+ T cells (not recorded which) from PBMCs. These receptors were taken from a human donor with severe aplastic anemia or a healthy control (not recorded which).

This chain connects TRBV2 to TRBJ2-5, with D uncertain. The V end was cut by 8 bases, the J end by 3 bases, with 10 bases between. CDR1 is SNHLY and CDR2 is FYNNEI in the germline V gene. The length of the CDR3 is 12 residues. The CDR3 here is CASESDEETQYF. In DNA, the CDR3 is TGTGCCAGCGAATCGGACGAAGAGACCCAGTACTTC. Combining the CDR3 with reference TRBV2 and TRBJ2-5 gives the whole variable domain EPEVTQTPSHQVTQMGQEVILRCVPISNHLYFYWYRQILGQKVEFLVSFYNNEISEKSEIFDDQFSVERPDGSNFTLKIRSTKLEDSAMYFCASESDEETQYFGPGTRLLVL.

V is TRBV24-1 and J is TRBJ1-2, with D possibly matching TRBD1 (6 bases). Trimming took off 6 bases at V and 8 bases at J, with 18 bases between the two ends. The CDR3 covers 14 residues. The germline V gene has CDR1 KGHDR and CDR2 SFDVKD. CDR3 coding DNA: TGTGCCACCAGTCCAGAGGACAGAACAGCAGGCTACACCTTC. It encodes CATSPEDRTAGYTF.

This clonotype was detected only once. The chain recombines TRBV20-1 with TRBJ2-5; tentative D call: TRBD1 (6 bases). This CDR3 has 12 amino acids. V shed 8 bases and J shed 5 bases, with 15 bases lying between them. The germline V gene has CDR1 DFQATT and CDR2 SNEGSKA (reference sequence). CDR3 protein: CSSDAQGETQYF. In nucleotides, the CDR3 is TGCAGTTCGGACGCCCAGGGGGAGACCCAGTACTTC.

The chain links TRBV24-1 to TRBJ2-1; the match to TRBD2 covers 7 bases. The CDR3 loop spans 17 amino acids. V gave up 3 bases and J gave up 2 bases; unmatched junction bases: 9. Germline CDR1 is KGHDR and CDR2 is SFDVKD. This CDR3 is CATSDPTSAGPYNEQFF. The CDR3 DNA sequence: TGTGCCACCAGTGATCCTACTAGCGCGGGGCCCTACAATGAGCAGTTCTTC.

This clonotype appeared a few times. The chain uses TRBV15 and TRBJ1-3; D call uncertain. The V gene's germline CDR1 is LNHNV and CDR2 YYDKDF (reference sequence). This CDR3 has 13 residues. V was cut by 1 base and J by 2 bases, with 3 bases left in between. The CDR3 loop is CATSRGPGNTIYF. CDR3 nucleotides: TGTGCCACCAGCAGAGGTCCTGGAAACACCATATATTTT.

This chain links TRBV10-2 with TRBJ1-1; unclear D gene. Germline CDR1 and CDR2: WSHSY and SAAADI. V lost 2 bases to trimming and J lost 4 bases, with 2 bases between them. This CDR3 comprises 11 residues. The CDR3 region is CASSEATEAFF. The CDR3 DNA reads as TGCGCCAGCAGTGAGGCCACTGAAGCTTTCTTT.

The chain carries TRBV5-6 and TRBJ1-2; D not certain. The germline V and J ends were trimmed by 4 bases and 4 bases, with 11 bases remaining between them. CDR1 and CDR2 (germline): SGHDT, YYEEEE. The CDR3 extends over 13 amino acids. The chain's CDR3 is CASSPPELYGYTF. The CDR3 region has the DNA TGTGCCAGCAGCCCCCCCGAACTCTATGGCTACACCTTC.

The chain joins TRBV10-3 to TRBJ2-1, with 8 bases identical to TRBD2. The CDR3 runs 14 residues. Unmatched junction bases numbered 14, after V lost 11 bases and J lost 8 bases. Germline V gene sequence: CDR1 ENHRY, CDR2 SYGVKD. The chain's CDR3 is CASQPGLGNDEQFF. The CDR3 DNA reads TGTGCCTCCCAACCGGGACTAGGGAACGATGAGCAGTTCTTC.

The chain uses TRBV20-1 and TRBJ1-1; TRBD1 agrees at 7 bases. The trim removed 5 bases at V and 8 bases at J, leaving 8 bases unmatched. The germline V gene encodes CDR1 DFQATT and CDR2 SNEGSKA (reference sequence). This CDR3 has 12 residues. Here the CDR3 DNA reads TGCAGTGCTGTGGATTGGACAGGCGAAGCTTTCTTT. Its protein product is CSAVDWTGEAFF.

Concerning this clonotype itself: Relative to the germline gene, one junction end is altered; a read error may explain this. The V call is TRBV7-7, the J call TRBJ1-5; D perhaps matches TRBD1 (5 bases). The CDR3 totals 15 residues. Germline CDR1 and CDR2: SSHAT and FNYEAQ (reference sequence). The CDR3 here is CASSLVVRVAKPQHF. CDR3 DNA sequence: TGTGCTAGCAGCTTAGTGGTCAGGGTGGCTAAGCCCCAGCATTTT.

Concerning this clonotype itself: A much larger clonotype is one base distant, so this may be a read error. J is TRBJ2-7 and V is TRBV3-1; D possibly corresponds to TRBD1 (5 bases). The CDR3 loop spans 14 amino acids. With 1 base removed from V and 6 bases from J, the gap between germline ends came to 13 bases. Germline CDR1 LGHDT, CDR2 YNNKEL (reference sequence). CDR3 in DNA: TGTGCCAGCAGCCAAGCTTGGGGCTTCTCCGAGCAGTACTTC. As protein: CASSQAWGFSEQYF.

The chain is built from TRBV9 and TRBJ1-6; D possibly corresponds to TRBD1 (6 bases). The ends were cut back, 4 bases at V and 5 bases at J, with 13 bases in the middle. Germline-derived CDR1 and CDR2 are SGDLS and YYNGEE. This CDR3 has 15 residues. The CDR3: CASSLGGLNNSPLHF. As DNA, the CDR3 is TGTGCCAGCAGCTTGGGGGGGCTGAATAATTCACCCCTCCACTTT. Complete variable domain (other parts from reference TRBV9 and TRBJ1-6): DSGVTQTPKHLITATGQRVTLRCSPRSGDLSVYWYQQSLDQGLQFLIQYYNGEERAKGNILERFSAQQFPDLHSELNLSSLELGDSALYFCASSLGGLNNSPLHFGNGTRLTVT.

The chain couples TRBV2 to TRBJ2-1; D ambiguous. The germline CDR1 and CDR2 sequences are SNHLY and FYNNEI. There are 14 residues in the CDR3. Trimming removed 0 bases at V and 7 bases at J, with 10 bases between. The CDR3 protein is CASSEAGSQNEQFF. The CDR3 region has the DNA TGTGCCAGCAGTGAAGCGGGCAGCCAAAATGAGCAGTTCTTC.

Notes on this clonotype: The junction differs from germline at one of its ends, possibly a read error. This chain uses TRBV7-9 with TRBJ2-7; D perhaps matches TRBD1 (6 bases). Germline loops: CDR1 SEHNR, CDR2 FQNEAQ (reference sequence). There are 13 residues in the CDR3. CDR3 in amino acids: CTSSTGSSYEQYF. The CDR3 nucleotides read TGTACCAGCAGCACAGGGAGCTCCTACGAGCAGTACTTC.